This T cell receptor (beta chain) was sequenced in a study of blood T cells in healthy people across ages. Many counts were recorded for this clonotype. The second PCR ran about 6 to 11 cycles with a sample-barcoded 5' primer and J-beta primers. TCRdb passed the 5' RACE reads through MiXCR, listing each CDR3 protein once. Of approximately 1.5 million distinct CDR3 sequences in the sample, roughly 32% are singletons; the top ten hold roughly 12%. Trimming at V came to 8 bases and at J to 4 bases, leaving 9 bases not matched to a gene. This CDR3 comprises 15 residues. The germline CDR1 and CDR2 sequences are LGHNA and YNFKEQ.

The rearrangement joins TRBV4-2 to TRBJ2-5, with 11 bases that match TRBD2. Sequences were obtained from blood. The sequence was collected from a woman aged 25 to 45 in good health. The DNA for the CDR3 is TGTGCCAGCTCTCCCCTAGCGGGGGGTTCAGAGACCCAGTACTTC. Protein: CASSPLAGGSETQYF.